One T cell receptor beta chain is described in this entry. Its antigen is unknown. No base quality information exists; no much larger clone differs at one position. The meaning of the sample's time point label: time of PML onset. The label giving this sample's treatment or condition can be read as: on natalizumab therapy at sampling. PML was diagnosed from clinical and MRI findings and confirmed by detection of JC virus DNA in cerebrospinal fluid. Among the natalizumab-treated patients, PML showed up after anywhere between roughly 15 and 60 months of natalizumab therapy. All listed patients had previously received interferon beta, and all PML patients were female. At the time of PML onset, T3 blood samples were collected. Isolation of peripheral blood mononuclear cells was performed by Ficoll-Hypaque density gradient centrifugation. The immunoSEQ two-step multiplex PCR at survey-level depth was used to amplify TRB CDR3 regions from genomic DNA. Each PCR was spiked with synthetic inline TR CDR3 controls spanning all V-J pairings to estimate template counts and remove amplification bias. Reads went through processing to reduce amplification and sequencing bias, and quantification was done against synthetic TR CDR3 analogs. The original pipeline was this. Raw data were processed in ImmunoSEQ Analyzer, with out-of-frame sequences and CDR3s containing stop codons removed, and genes were named according to IMGT nomenclature. Normalized Shannon entropy, defined as 1 minus Pielou's evenness, served as the summary measure of repertoire diversity. Two TRB sequences were counted as identical only if the two sequences had the same V gene, J gene and CDR3. Public PML clonotypes were CDR3s found in two or more PML-onset samples but not found earlier, in controls, or in public databases. Positional CDR3 amino acid composition was analyzed in Skylign with the observed count method. Imported from immuneACCESS, the table was reduced by TCRdb to in-frame sequences with V and J called. These copies leave out some clones; in studies compared against another copy, an unresolved V gene accounts for under half, and the cause of the remainder is not known. For V, J and clone size, that table is used; D and trimming come from the DNA. Present in this sample are approximately 30,000 clones, roughly 90% of which were seen just once. The ten largest clones take up less than 7.5% of the sample.

The data stem from a study of multiple sclerosis patients with progressive multifocal leukoencephalopathy (dated by TCRdb to the late 2010s). Broadly, across the study: The study examined peripheral T and B cells of MS patients who developed PML (4 under natalizumab, 1 after alemtuzumab) and treated patients who did not. Two natalizumab-treated patients who later developed PML were followed longitudinally from before therapy through 6 and 12 months to PML onset. The goal of the study was to detect any JC virus-specific or public T-cell expansions that arose at the time of PML onset.

Taken from cysteine to phenylalanine, the CDR3 has 13 residues. The sequence is cut down to CDR3 DNA, 39 bases in frame from base 1. The V and J ends are trimmed by 8 bases and 0 bases, leaving 9 bases between them. The CDR1 and CDR2 encoded by the germline V gene are ENHRY and SYGVKD. General study outcomes and caveats: Only peripheral blood was analyzed, although cerebrospinal fluid or brain lymphocytes might be more informative for natalizumab-associated PML. At the time PML developed, no common TRBV or TRBJ gene usage or preferential TRBV-TRBJ pairings were detected. Given the small, descriptive cohort, it remained unclear whether the study findings reflect JC virus infection or general immunocompromise. In most PML patients, lower normalized Shannon entropy suggested less diverse TRB repertoires, while the natalizumab-treated controls had values close to 1. TRB clones with frequency above 0.5% were observed only in PML patients, but the clones expanded at PML onset were found to be already present before and during natalizumab therapy.

The TCR was taken from a woman in her thirties or forties with progressive multifocal leukoencephalopathy. Recombination joined TRBV10-3 with TRBJ2-3; TRBD2 is possibly the D segment (5 matching bases). Specimen: PBMCs, collected from a patient treated with natalizumab. For the CDR3, the sequence is CAISRGSTDTQYF. The bases read TGTGCCATCTCTCGGGGAAGCACAGATACGCAGTATTTT.